One and the same sample provided the 20 T cell receptor beta chains below, sequenced in a study of monozygotic twins with inflammatory bowel disease. One entry per CDR3 protein, without DNA, is what TCRdb gives after re-calling the 5' RACE reads. The sample data list 150,000 to 200,000 distinct CDR3 sequences. The sequencing input was blood. These receptors came from a human donor with ulcerative colitis or Crohn's disease, or a healthy co-twin of an affected twin (not recorded which).

J is TRBJ1-5 and V is TRBV20-1; TCRdb indicates TRBD1, and absent DNA this call remains unverified. Germline loops: CDR1 DFQATT, CDR2 SNEGSKA (reference sequence). The CDR3 contains 20 residues. CDR3 in amino acids: CSARDGHDRGLTLSNQPQHF.

The chain joins TRBV18 to TRBJ1-6. In germline, CDR1 is KGHSH, CDR2 LQKENI. The CDR3 contains 15 residues. This chain's CDR3 is CASSPPERFNSPLHF.

The chain recombines TRBV5-1 with TRBJ1-1. The CDR3 covers 13 residues. CDR1 and CDR2 from the germline V gene are SGHRS and YFSETQ. CDR3 loop: CASSGNGITEAFF.

The rearrangement uses TRBV12-3 or TRBV12-4 and TRBJ1-5; TCRdb's D call of TRBD1 is untestable without DNA. The CDR3 consists of 14 residues. The CDR3 spells CASSFGQGAQPQHF.

The V gene is TRBV7-9, the J gene TRBJ2-1; TCRdb's D call of TRBD2 is untestable without DNA. The CDR3 extends over 16 amino acids. Germline-derived CDR1 and CDR2 are SEHNR and FQNEAQ (reference sequence). The CDR3 protein is CASSQQLAGGGNEQFF.

This chain connects TRBV18 to TRBJ2-3; lacking DNA, the TRBD1 call made by TCRdb goes unchecked. This CDR3 has 16 amino acids. CDR1 is KGHSH and CDR2 is LQKENI in the germline V gene. The CDR3 spells CASSPGTGTFTDTQYF.

The chain uses TRBV12-3 or TRBV12-4 and TRBJ2-7. The CDR3 is 12 amino acids. This chain's CDR3 is CASSFGTYEQYF.

This chain joins TRBV14 and TRBJ2-1; checking the TCRdb D call of TRBD2 is not possible without DNA. The CDR3 loop spans 13 amino acids. CDR1 SGHDN and CDR2 FVKESK come from the germline V gene. The CDR3 loop reads CASSLLAYNEQFF.

The J gene is TRBJ2-3, the V gene TRBV3-1; as DNA is missing, the TRBD1 call by TCRdb cannot be tested. Germline V gene lookup returns CDR1 LGHDT and CDR2 YNNKEL (reference sequence). This CDR3 contains 12 residues. The chain's CDR3 is CASRGGSDTHYF.

The V gene is TRBV4-3, the J gene TRBJ1-3. From germline, CDR1 is LGHNA and CDR2 YSLEER. The CDR3 runs to 15 residues. CDR3 protein: CASSQEAYSGNTIYF.

CDR3 residues: CASSQEGGRSGPDTQYF. This chain links TRBV4-3 with TRBJ2-3; the TCRdb call, TRBD2, lacks DNA for checking. Germline V gene lookup returns CDR1 LGHNA and CDR2 YSLEER. The CDR3 is 17 residues long.

V gene TRBV29-1 combines with J gene TRBJ2-6; the TCRdb D gene call, TRBD1, has no DNA to confirm it. The CDR3 has 17 residues. Germline V gives CDR1 SQVTM, CDR2 ANQGSEA. CDR3: CSVEDSRGLDGANVLTF.

According to its frequency, this clonotype is medium-sized. The J gene is TRBJ2-1, the V gene TRBV27. CDR3 length equals 14 residues. The germline V gene encodes CDR1 MNHEY and CDR2 SMNVEV (reference sequence). CDR3 in amino acids: CASSFGGTYNEQFF.

This chain connects TRBV5-6 to TRBJ1-4; TCRdb reports TRBD1, a call that lacks DNA to check it against. CDR3 size: 15 residues. Germline lookup yields CDR1 SGHDT and CDR2 YYEEEE. The chain's CDR3 is CASSIGTGLGEKLFF.

The chain combines TRBV7-2 with TRBJ1-6. CDR1 and CDR2 from the germline V gene are SGHTA and FQGNSA. This CDR3 comprises 13 residues. The CDR3 sequence: CASSSSGGVALHF.

This chain uses TRBV18 with TRBJ1-5. The length of the CDR3 is 15 residues. In germline, CDR1 is KGHSH, CDR2 LQKENI. The CDR3 loop is CASSKTDGPSQPQHF.

The rearrangement joins TRBV29-1 to TRBJ1-2; TCRdb picks TRBD1, but there is no DNA to check that call. Germline V gene lookup returns CDR1 SQVTM and CDR2 ANQGSEA. CDR3 length: 13 amino acids. The chain's CDR3 is CSVFGGRGYGYTF. The full variable domain, completed using reference TRBV29-1 and TRBJ1-2, is SAVISQKPSRDICQRGTSLTIQCQVDSQVTMMFWYRQQPGQSLTLIATANQGSEATYESGFVIDKFPISRPNLTFSTLTVSNMSPEDSSIYLCSVFGGRGYGYTFGSGTRLTVV.

The chain has TRBV20-1 and TRBJ1-2. This CDR3 is built from 14 residues. Germline values: CDR1 DFQATT, CDR2 SNEGSKA (reference sequence). This chain's CDR3 is CSARDVEQNYGYTF.

The chain uses TRBV20-1 and TRBJ2-1; TCRdb designates TRBD2, a call that cannot be tested without DNA. Germline CDR1 and CDR2: DFQATT and SNEGSKA (reference sequence). The CDR3 runs to 18 residues. CDR3 residues: CSARILAGGPGSYNEQFF.

The chain employs TRBV27 and TRBJ2-1; no DNA is available, so the TRBD2 call from TCRdb remains unchecked. The CDR3 totals 17 residues. Germline CDR1 is MNHEY and CDR2 is SMNVEV (reference sequence). The CDR3 spells CASSLRKGLALYNEQFF.